This TCR beta chain was recovered during a study of T-cell reconstitution after alpha-beta-depleted transplantation in children. Overall study results and limits: Reportedly, roughly two months post-transplant, alpha-beta T cells arose from several hundred expanded graft clones. Elevated TCRbeta diversity at day 60 was traced, in some patients, to surviving recipient T cells and thymic progenitors. T-cell counts and diversity at one year following transplant were attributed mainly to newly produced T cells.

Only a few counts were recorded for this clonotype. No antigen is known for it. The V gene end was trimmed by 4 bases and the J gene end by 7 bases; junction bases not matched to a gene: 6. CDR3 length: 15 amino acids. The germline V gene has CDR1 SGHRS and CDR2 YFSETQ. As it was prepared, the TCRbeta library received unique molecular identifiers. TCRdb passed the PCR reads through MiXCR, listing each CDR3 protein once. The data contain about 980,000 distinct CDR3 sequences, roughly 29% of them singletons. This sample comprised PBMCs, mostly from graft donor cells, obtained 360 days after TCRalphabeta/CD19-depleted stem cell transplant. The clonotype comes from a boy less than two years old who had a stem cell transplant for SCID, so the T cells may come from the graft donor. The chain links TRBV5-1 to TRBJ2-1, with 12 bases identical to TRBD2. The CDR3 nucleotides read TGCGCCAGCAGCCGACTAGCGGGGGACCGGAATGAGCAGTTCTTC. Its protein product is CASSRLAGDRNEQFF.